This T cell receptor beta chain was documented in a study of lung T cells in sarcoidosis with Löfgren's syndrome. To note about this clonotype: No antigen is known for it.

General observations from the study: Versus controls, Löfgren's syndrome patients reportedly showed TRAV12-1 and TRBV2 as most expanded. These T cells were suggested, not shown, to recognize a putative antigen.

One entry per CDR3 protein results from TCRdb running MiXCR on the reads. The data show 60,000 to 70,000 distinct CDR3 sequences, 21% seen once. The V and J ends lost 3 bases and 0 bases respectively, with 15 bases between them. The CDR3 has 16 amino acids. In germline, CDR1 is MGHRA, CDR2 YSYEKL. The sequenced sample consisted of CD4+ T cells from PBMCs. This sequence joins TRBV4-1 and TRBJ2-7, with a possible D match to TRBD1 (6 bases). This sequence originates from a human donor with sarcoidosis (Löfgren's syndrome or another form), or a control subject (not recorded which). The CDR3 DNA is TGCGCCAGCAGCCAGGACACCGGGACAATCTCCTACGAGCAGTACTTC. Encoded protein: CASSQDTGTISYEQYF.